This T cell receptor (beta chain) was found in a study of shared clonotypes between healthy human individuals. Study outcomes and limitations: Relative to clonotypes present in all four donors, those not shared had lower generation probabilities.

The CDR3 runs 15 residues. Germline CDR1 reads MNHNY; CDR2 reads SVGAGI (reference sequence). V lost 5 bases to trimming and J lost 0 bases, with 11 bases between them. Here immunoSEQ multiplex PCR was the method, and the copy in TCRdb shows in-frame clones only, minus some. The sample gives 2 million to 3 million clones, around nine tenths of which show up once; around 0.14% is in the top ten. Remarks on this clone: Its specificity is unknown.

The TCR was taken from a man aged 18 to 30 in good health. V is TRBV6-6 and J is TRBJ1-3; D is undetermined. The sample comprised naive CD4+ T cells sorted from blood. Subset denoted: CD45RA+ positively selected. The CDR3 sequence is CASSTGRISGNTIYF. The CDR3 nucleotides read TGTGCCAGCAGTACGGGCAGGATCTCTGGAAACACCATATATTTT.